A single sample is the source of the 19 T cell receptor beta chains below, sequenced in a study of graft-versus-host responses after intestinal transplantation. Generated by immunoSEQ multiplex PCR, the TCRdb table keeps only in-frame clones and is missing some. The table lists 45,000 to 65,000 clones, almost 95% of them singletons. Which antigens these TCRs recognize remains unknown. The sample here was unstimulated CD4+ T cells sorted from spleen or lymph node cells, taken before transplant. The receptors were gathered from a human donor who was the organ donor for an intestinal transplant.

The rearrangement joins TRBV6-6 to TRBJ1-2, with D tentatively TRBD1 (6 bases). The germline V and J ends were trimmed by 8 bases and 5 bases, with 15 bases remaining between them. The CDR3 sequence is 13 residues long. Looked up from germline, CDR1 is MNHNY and CDR2 is SVGAGI (reference sequence). The CDR3 bases are TGTGCCAGCTCAGGGTTTAGGGGGTATGGCTACACCTTC. This encodes CASSGFRGYGYTF.

V and J are TRBV9 and TRBJ2-3, with D hard to call. This CDR3 comprises 13 residues. Trimming took off 1 base at V and 1 base at J, with 4 bases between the two ends. The germline gives CDR1 SGDLS, CDR2 YYNGEE. In DNA, the CDR3 is TGTGCCAGCAGCGTACCCGGCACAGATACGCAGTATTTT. Translation gives CASSVPGTDTQYF.

The rearrangement joins TRBV7-2 to TRBJ2-7; D not certain. Germline lookup yields CDR1 SGHTA and CDR2 FQGNSA. Trimming removed 2 bases from V and 6 bases from J, with 8 bases in between. This CDR3 is 12 amino acids long. CDR3 in amino acids: CASSLYRGEQYF. CDR3 bases: TGTGCCAGCAGCTTATATAGAGGCGAGCAGTACTTC.

This rearrangement joins TRBV6-4 to TRBJ2-7; a weak D match, TRBD2 (5 bases). The CDR3 totals 12 residues. V lost 8 bases, J lost 4 bases, and 12 bases lay in between. Looked up from germline, CDR1 is MRHNA and CDR2 is SNTAGT. The CDR3 coding sequence is TGTGCCAGCCGAGGACTCCGGTACGAGCAGTACTTC. Its translation: CASRGLRYEQYF.

The rearrangement joins TRBV5-1 to TRBJ2-1; 8 bases are a match to TRBD2. V lost 4 bases, J lost 0 bases, and 3 bases stayed unmatched. The CDR3 length is 15 residues. Germline V gene sequence: CDR1 SGHRS, CDR2 YFSETQ. CDR3 residues: CASSPGTSSYNEQFF. CDR3 coding DNA: TGCGCCAGCAGCCCCGGGACTAGCTCCTACAATGAGCAGTTCTTC.

V usage is TRBV5-4 and J usage is TRBJ1-2; no reliable D call. Trimming shortened V by 0 bases and J by 8 bases, and 8 bases separated the two germline ends. Germline lookup yields CDR1 SGHNT and CDR2 YYREEE (reference sequence). This CDR3 region has 12 residues. Here the CDR3 DNA reads TGTGCCAGCAGCTTGGGGCGGTTGGGCTACACCTTC. Encoded protein: CASSLGRLGYTF.

This chain links TRBV19 with TRBJ1-1; D is unresolved. V was pared by 4 bases and J by 6 bases, with 12 bases between. The CDR3 runs to 13 residues. Germline-derived CDR1 and CDR2 are LNHDA and SQIVND (reference sequence). The CDR3 region has the DNA TGTGCCAGTAGTACCGGAGGATGGCCTGAAGCTTTCTTT. This encodes CASSTGGWPEAFF.

In its sample, this clone was seen once. V gene TRBV6-1 combines with J gene TRBJ1-2; D is unclear. V was shortened by 8 bases and J by 0 bases, with 16 bases between the two germline ends. CDR3 size: 15 residues. The germline CDR1 and CDR2 sequences are MNHNS and SASEGT. CDR3 region: CASSLLVGSNYGYTF. DNA for the CDR3: TGTGCCAGCTCTCTGCTGGTCGGATCTAACTATGGCTACACCTTC.

V usage is TRBV19 and J usage is TRBJ1-4; D is undetermined. V lost 3 bases, J lost 8 bases, and 16 bases lay in between. The germline V gene has CDR1 LNHDA and CDR2 SQIVND (reference sequence). The CDR3 has 15 residues. The CDR3: CASSILGPSGEKLFF. For the CDR3, the DNA is TGTGCCAGTAGTATCCTCGGCCCTAGTGGGGAAAAACTGTTTTTT.

This chain links TRBV18 with TRBJ2-7, with D perhaps matching TRBD1 (5 bases). CDR1 is KGHSH, CDR2 LQKENI, per germline. This CDR3 has 14 amino acids. Trimming took off 3 bases at V and 0 bases at J, with 9 bases between the two ends. The CDR3 is CASSPSTVSYEQYF. In DNA, the CDR3 is TGTGCCAGCTCACCCTCGACAGTCTCCTACGAGCAGTACTTC.

The chain carries TRBV21-1 and TRBJ2-5; the D call TRBD2 from the table was never checked on the DNA. The J call is doubtful: the DNA matches TRBJ2-7 better. TRBV21-1 is noted as a pseudogene. The CDR3 covers 15 residues. As DNA, the CDR3 is TGTGCCAGCAGCAAAAGACTAGCGGGCTCCTACGAGCAGTACTTC. Amino acids: CASSKRLAGSYEQYF.

The rearrangement uses TRBV27 and TRBJ2-1, with D unresolved. This CDR3 is 14 amino acids long. Germline V gives CDR1 MNHEY, CDR2 SMNVEV (reference sequence). Trimming pared 6 bases from V and 3 bases from J, leaving 12 bases between. This chain's CDR3 is CASRRRHYYNEQFF. The CDR3 region has the DNA TGTGCCAGCAGACGACGGCATTACTACAATGAGCAGTTCTTC.

This chain joins TRBV5-1 and TRBJ1-6, with 12 bases that match TRBD1. Trimming cost V 4 bases and J 10 bases; bases outside gene matches: 6. In germline, CDR1 is SGHRS, CDR2 YFSETQ. The length of the CDR3 is 15 residues. The CDR3 protein is CASSDTGTGGSPLHF. CDR3 sequence (DNA): TGCGCCAGCAGCGACACCGGGACAGGGGGCTCACCCCTCCACTTT.

The chain has TRBV10-3 and TRBJ2-3; D uncertain. The CDR3 contains 12 residues. The germline V and J ends were trimmed by 2 bases and 5 bases, with 5 bases remaining between them. Germline values: CDR1 ENHRY, CDR2 SYGVKD. As DNA, the CDR3 is TGTGCCATCAGTGAGAACAGAGATACGCAGTATTTT. It encodes CAISENRDTQYF.

The chain employs TRBV7-2 and TRBJ2-7, with D perhaps TRBD1 or TRBD2 (5 bases each). V dropped 0 bases and J dropped 0 bases, with 12 bases sitting between them. Germline V gene lookup returns CDR1 SGHTA and CDR2 FQGNSA. The CDR3 spans 16 residues. CDR3 nucleotides: TGTGCCAGCAGCTTAGCGCCCGGGGCTAGCTCCTACGAGCAGTACTTC. This codes for CASSLAPGASSYEQYF.

The genes are TRBV18 and TRBJ2-7; TRBD2 agrees at 8 bases. The CDR3 is made up of 15 amino acids. V dropped 2 bases and J dropped 1; count of bases not matched to a gene: 4. The germline CDR1 and CDR2 sequences are KGHSH and LQKENI. The CDR3 DNA reads TGTGCCAGCTCACCAGCGGGGGGCGGATCCTACGAGCAGTACTTC. Protein sequence: CASSPAGGGSYEQYF.

This clone occurred once. The rearrangement joins TRBV6-5 to TRBJ1-6; D gene uncertain. The ends were cut back, 7 bases at V and 8 bases at J, with 15 bases in the middle. Germline V gene data show CDR1 as MNHEY and CDR2 as SVGAGI. The length of the CDR3 is 14 residues. The chain's CDR3 is CASKTIHEYSPLHF. In DNA form, the CDR3 reads TGTGCCAGCAAGACGATTCACGAGTATTCACCCCTCCACTTT.

The chain joins TRBV18 to TRBJ1-1; maybe TRBD1 (6 bases). The germline V gene has CDR1 KGHSH and CDR2 LQKENI. The ends were cut back, 3 bases at V and 5 bases at J, with 22 bases in the middle. This CDR3 contains 17 residues. The CDR3: CASSPGLSREGGTEAFF. DNA for the CDR3: TGTGCCAGCTCACCGGGTCTTTCTCGTGAGGGGGGTACTGAAGCTTTCTTT. The full variable domain, its missing parts supplied by reference TRBV18 and TRBJ1-1, is NAGVMQNPRHLVRRRGQEARLRCSPMKGHSHVYWYRQLPEEGLKFMVYLQKENIIDESGMPKERFSAEFPKEGPSILRIQQVVRGDSAAYFCASSPGLSREGGTEAFFGQGTRLTVV.

The V call is TRBV7-2, the J call TRBJ1-6; D is perhaps TRBD1 (6 bases). The length of the CDR3 is 14 residues. V lost 7 bases and J 10 bases, leaving 17 bases between the germline ends. Germline CDR1 reads SGHTA; CDR2 reads FQGNSA. The CDR3 loop is CASTYHREGSPLHF. CDR3 in DNA: TGTGCCAGCACCTACCACAGGGAGGGATCACCCCTCCACTTT.